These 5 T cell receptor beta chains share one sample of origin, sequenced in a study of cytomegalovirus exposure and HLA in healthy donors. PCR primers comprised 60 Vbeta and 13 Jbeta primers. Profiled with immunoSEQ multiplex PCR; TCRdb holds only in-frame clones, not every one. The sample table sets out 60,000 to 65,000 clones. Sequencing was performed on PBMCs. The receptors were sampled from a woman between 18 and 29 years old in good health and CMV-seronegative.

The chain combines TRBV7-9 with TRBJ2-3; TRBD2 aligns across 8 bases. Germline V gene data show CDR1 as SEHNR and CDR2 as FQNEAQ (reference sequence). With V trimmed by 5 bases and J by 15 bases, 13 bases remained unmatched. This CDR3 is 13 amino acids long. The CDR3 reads CASSRGGGPLQYF. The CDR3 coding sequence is TGTGCCAGCAGCCGGGGCGGGGGGCCCCTGCAATATTTT.

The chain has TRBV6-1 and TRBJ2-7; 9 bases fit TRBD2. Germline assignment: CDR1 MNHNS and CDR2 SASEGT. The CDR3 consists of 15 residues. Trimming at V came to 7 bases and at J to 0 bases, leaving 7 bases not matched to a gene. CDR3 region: CASMLNSGSSYEQYF. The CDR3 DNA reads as TGTGCCAGCATGTTAAATAGCGGGAGCTCCTACGAGCAGTACTTC.

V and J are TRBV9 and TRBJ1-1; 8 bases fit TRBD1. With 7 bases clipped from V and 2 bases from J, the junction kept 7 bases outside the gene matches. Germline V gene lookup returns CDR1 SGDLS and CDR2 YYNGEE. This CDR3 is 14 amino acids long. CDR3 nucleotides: TGTGCCAGCTCAAACAGGGGGAGCAACACTGAAGCTTTCTTT. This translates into CASSNRGSNTEAFF.

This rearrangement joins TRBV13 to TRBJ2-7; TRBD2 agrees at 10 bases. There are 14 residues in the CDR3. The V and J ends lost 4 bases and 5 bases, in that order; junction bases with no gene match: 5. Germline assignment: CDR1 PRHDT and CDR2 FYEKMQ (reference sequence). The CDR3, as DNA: TGTGCCAGCAGCTCCCGGCTAGCGGGAGACGAGCAGTACTTC. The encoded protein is CASSSRLAGDEQYF.

Here the CDR3 reads CASRAGGNQPQHF. CDR3 DNA: TGTGCCAGCAGGGCAGGGGGCAATCAGCCCCAGCATTTT. The rearrangement links TRBV6-1 to TRBJ1-5, with a possible D match to TRBD1 (6 bases). The CDR3 has 13 residues. CDR1 and CDR2 (germline): MNHNS, SASEGT. Trimming took 6 bases from V and 2 from J, leaving 8 bases between them.